One and the same sample provided the 10 T cell receptor beta chains below, sequenced in a study of human CD8 memory T cell subsets. Making the TCR beta libraries relied on UMI-labeled 5' RACE. Using the 5' RACE reads, TCRdb records one entry per CDR3 protein without DNA. The sample has 10,000 to 15,000 distinct CDR3 sequences. Sequenced sample: CD8+ T cells from PBMCs. The receptor source for this set is a human donor in good health.

Its frequency marks this clonotype as large. This chain joins TRBV6-6 and TRBJ2-1; TCRdb names TRBD2, which stays unverified in the absence of DNA. CDR3 size: 15 residues. CDR1 is MNHNY, CDR2 SVGAGI, per germline (reference sequence). This CDR3 reads CASMSRTSGRGEQFF.

The CDR3 here is CASSTILDQYNEQFF. The rearrangement joins TRBV11-2 to TRBJ2-1. CDR3 length: 15 residues. Germline loops: CDR1 SGHAT, CDR2 FQNNGV.

This chain connects TRBV9 to TRBJ2-1; TCRdb lists TRBD2, though no DNA is available to test this call. From germline, CDR1 is SGDLS and CDR2 YYNGEE. The CDR3 spans 13 residues. The CDR3 region is CASSSGNRNEQFF.

The chain links TRBV7-9 to TRBJ2-1; as DNA is missing, the TRBD1 call by TCRdb cannot be tested. Per the germline V gene, CDR1 is SEHNR and CDR2 is FQNEAQ (reference sequence). This CDR3 contains 15 residues. The CDR3 here is CASSPGQGASNEQFF.

The chain employs TRBV23-1 and TRBJ1-5; the TCRdb D gene call, TRBD1, has no DNA to confirm it. TRBV23-1 belongs to the ORF category, with a function that is uncertain. The CDR3 has 16 residues. Here the CDR3 reads CASNSPGTSSNQPQHF.

The CDR3 protein is CASSLARQGPLEQYF. This rearrangement joins TRBV7-9 to TRBJ2-7; the D call of TRBD1 rests on TCRdb alone, since no DNA is present to check it. Germline V gene data show CDR1 as SEHNR and CDR2 as FQNEAQ (reference sequence). The CDR3 is made up of 15 amino acids.

V and J are TRBV21-1 and TRBJ2-5. TRBV21-1 counts as a pseudogene. CDR3 length: 16 residues. This chain's CDR3 is CASSKAGVRRQETQYF.

The chain recombines TRBV12-3 or TRBV12-4 with TRBJ1-2; the TCRdb D gene call, TRBD1, has no DNA to confirm it. This CDR3 is 14 amino acids long. The CDR3 sequence is CASSPGESNYGYTF.

The chain employs TRBV4-1 and TRBJ1-1; TCRdb returns TRBD1, unconfirmable since there is no DNA. CDR1 is MGHRA, CDR2 YSYEKL, per germline. The length of the CDR3 is 13 residues. CDR3 amino acids: CASNTDRGTEAFF.

The chain links TRBV7-3 to TRBJ2-6; the D call from TCRdb, TRBD2, cannot be confirmed without DNA. The CDR3 covers 17 residues. Germline V gene data show CDR1 as SGHTA and CDR2 as FQGTGA. The CDR3 loop is CASSLLLAPPRANVLTF.